One and the same sample provided the 8 T cell receptor beta chains below, sequenced in a study of T cell responses to AZD1222 COVID-19 vaccine. Libraries were prepared by immunoSEQ multiplex PCR; TCRdb keeps only in-frame clonotypes and omits some of them. Of under 150,000 clones detected, 75% to 95% appear once; the ten largest clones hold about 3%. This material consisted of peripheral blood, taken on day 0 of MenACWY control vaccination. Source of these receptors: an adult in good health.

Here the CDR3 DNA reads TGTGCCAGCAGCCCATCGGGCAATGAGCAGTTCTTC. This sequence encodes CASSPSGNEQFF. The V call is TRBV5-5, the J call TRBJ2-1; D remains unclear. The germline V and J ends were trimmed by 4 bases and 6 bases, with 8 bases remaining between them. This CDR3 has 12 amino acids. Germline values: CDR1 SGHKS, CDR2 YYEKEE (reference sequence).

This chain joins TRBV10-3 and TRBJ2-3; D might be TRBD2 (7 bases). Germline CDR1 reads ENHRY; CDR2 reads SYGVKD. V lost 11 bases and J lost 4, with 19 bases in between. This CDR3 contains 14 residues. Here the CDR3 DNA reads TGTGCCGGACGGACGGGGGGCATACCAGATACGCAGTATTTT. This gives the protein CAGRTGGIPDTQYF.

The chain joins TRBV5-1 to TRBJ2-2; D unclear. CDR3 length equals 16 residues. The germline V gene has CDR1 SGHRS and CDR2 YFSETQ. The germline V and J ends were trimmed by 0 bases and 2 bases, with 11 bases remaining between them. DNA for the CDR3: TGCGCCAGCAGCTTGGGGCCAGGCTCAAACACCGGGGAGCTGTTTTTT. Residues: CASSLGPGSNTGELFF.

DNA for the CDR3: TGTGCCAGCAGCTCCGACAGGGTTTCACCCCTCCACTTT. Its translation: CASSSDRVSPLHF. The chain combines TRBV13 with TRBJ1-6; 7 nucleotides align to TRBD1. The germline CDR1 and CDR2 sequences are PRHDT and FYEKMQ (reference sequence). There are 13 residues in the CDR3. Unmatched junction bases numbered 3, after V lost 4 bases and J lost 9 bases.

The chain has TRBV30 and TRBJ2-3; D unclear. Trimming stripped 5 bases from V and 0 bases from J, with 9 bases between. CDR3 size: 13 residues. CDR1 GTSNPN and CDR2 SVGIG come from the germline V gene (reference sequence). CDR3 nucleotides: TGTGCCTGGGACCCTTTTAGCACAGATACGCAGTATTTT. This gives the protein CAWDPFSTDTQYF. The full variable domain, rest sourced from reference TRBV30 and TRBJ2-3, is SQTIHQWPATLVQPVGSPLSLECTVEGTSNPNLYWYRQAAGRGLQLLFYSVGIGQISSEVPQNLSASRPQDRQFILSSKKLLLSDSGFYLCAWDPFSTDTQYFGPGTRLTVL.

The chain employs TRBV7-9 and TRBJ1-1, with a possible D match to TRBD1 (5 bases). Germline loops: CDR1 SEHNR, CDR2 FQNEAQ (reference sequence). The ends were cut back, 4 bases at V and 1 base at J, with 16 bases in the middle. This CDR3 is built from 16 residues. Here the CDR3 DNA reads TGTGCCAGCAGCTCGCCAACAGACAGAAGGAACACTGAAGCTTTCTTT. This gives the protein CASSSPTDRRNTEAFF.

This rearrangement joins TRBV6-5 to TRBJ2-7, with unresolved D. Germline V lookup: CDR1 MNHEY, CDR2 SVGAGI. The CDR3 is 13 residues long. The germline V and J ends were trimmed by 2 bases and 7 bases, with 12 bases remaining between them. The CDR3 sequence is CASSYNSLAEQYF. The CDR3 bases are TGTGCCAGCAGTTACAACTCACTTGCGGAGCAGTACTTC.

The V call is TRBV5-1, the J call TRBJ2-6; D is uncertain. The CDR3 loop spans 15 amino acids. Germline CDR1 SGHRS, CDR2 YFSETQ. Trimming stripped 2 bases from V and 2 bases from J, with 8 bases between. The CDR3 DNA sequence: TGCGCCAGCAGCTTTTCAGGTGCTGGGGCCAACGTCCTGACTTTC. It yields the protein CASSFSGAGANVLTF.